The rows below give T cell receptor beta chains drawn from one sample of a study of blood T cell repertoires in COVID-19. Data came from immunoSEQ multiplex PCR; TCRdb stores just in-frame clones and leaves some out. The sample records about 73,000 clones, about four fifths being singletons. The sample consisted of peripheral blood. These receptors originate from a man aged 50 or older with active COVID-19. Each CDR3 is given with its conserved first and last residue. Fields, in order: V gene, J gene, clone size, D gene, CDR3 DNA, CDR3 protein. D genes are given only for firm matches. Clone size is shown for a subset of rows, as once, few, many or a class of expanded clone.

TRBV5-1,TRBJ2-3,-,-,TGCGCCAGCAGCTTGGGGGGCCTGGTCGCAGATACGCAGTATTTT,CASSLGGLVADTQYF
TRBV3-1/TRBV3-2,TRBJ2-7,-,TRBD2,TGTGCCAGCAGCCCCACAGGGACTAGCGTATCAAAGTACGAGCAGTACTTC,CASSPTGTSVSKYEQYF
TRBV27,TRBJ2-3,-,-,TGTGCCAGCAGTTTATATCCCCCCCGCGGAGGTTACACAGATACGCAGTATTTT,CASSLYPPRGGYTDTQYF
TRBV27,TRBJ2-3,-,-,TGTGCCAGCAGTTTTCGTACTTTCTCCTCGGATACGCAGTATTTT,CASSFRTFSSDTQYF
TRBV12-3/TRBV12-4,TRBJ2-7,once,-,TGTGCCAGCAGTTTAGGAGCAGAGGGCGAGCAGTACTTC,CASSLGAEGEQYF
TRBV27,TRBJ1-1,-,TRBD1,TGTGCCAGCAGTCCCGCGAGACAGGGGGCGCGGGGCACTGAAGCTTTCTTT,CASSPARQGARGTEAFF
TRBV18,TRBJ2-3,-,TRBD2,TGTGCCAGCTCACCAGTAGCGGGAGTAGGCACAGATACGCAGTATTTT,CASSPVAGVGTDTQYF
TRBV5-8,TRBJ1-1,-,-,TGTGCCAGCAGCTTGGACGAAGGGGTGAGCACTGAAGCTTTCTTT,CASSLDEGVSTEAFF
TRBV9,TRBJ2-1,-,-,TGTGCCAGCAGCGTAGCGGGAGCCTATTTGGATGAGCAGTTCTTC,CASSVAGAYLDEQFF
TRBV20-1,TRBJ1-2,-,-,TGCAGTGCTAGAATGGCCTATGGCTACACCTTC,CSARMAYGYTF
TRBV10-3,TRBJ2-7,-,TRBD1,TGTGCCATCACGGGACAGGGCTACGAGCAGTACTTC,CAITGQGYEQYF
TRBV28,TRBJ1-2,-,-,TGTGCCAGCCAAGGGGTTGGCTATGGCTACACCTTC,CASQGVGYGYTF
TRBV6-5,TRBJ2-7,-,TRBD2,TGTGCCAGCACGCTAGCGGGGCCCTACGAGCAGTACTTC,CASTLAGPYEQYF
TRBV7-8,TRBJ1-5,-,TRBD1,TGTGCCAGCAGTTCACAGGGGCAGGGCAATCAGCCCCAGCATTTT,CASSSQGQGNQPQHF
TRBV6-5,TRBJ1-1,-,TRBD1,TGTGCCAGCAGCGATACAGGGGCAAACACTGAAGCTTTCTTT,CASSDTGANTEAFF
TRBV7-8,TRBJ1-4,once,-,TGTGCCAGCAGCTTAGCGGGCCAAACTAATGAAAAACTGTTTTTT,CASSLAGQTNEKLFF
TRBV5-6,TRBJ1-2,-,-,TGTGCCAGCAGCTGGGAGACAGGAGCTAACTATGGCTACACCTTC,CASSWETGANYGYTF
TRBV3-1/TRBV3-2,TRBJ2-2,-,-,TGTGCCAGCAGCCCTCTTGGGGACTCGAACACCGGGGAGCTGTTTTTT,CASSPLGDSNTGELFF